This TCR beta chain was recovered during a study of blood T cell repertoires in COVID-19. Study-wide context: COVID-19 samples collected from the United States, Italy and Spain covered acute and convalescent phases. T cells, B-cell-depleted T cells, or PBMCs supplied cDNA or gDNA.

Individuals drawn from approximately 22 US areas were roughly 18 to 95 years old. Produced via immunoSEQ multiplex PCR; TCRdb's table is partial and in-frame only. The sample has 250,000 to 350,000 clones, 90% seen once. V was clipped by 2 bases and J by 4 bases, with 12 bases between them. Germline lookup yields CDR1 SGDLS and CDR2 YYNGEE. There are 14 residues in the CDR3. The sequencing sample was made of PBMCs or T cells enriched from blood (not recorded which). The TCR originated in a woman under 30 with acute COVID-19. The V gene is TRBV9, the J gene TRBJ1-1; the D is unclear. CDR3 loop: CASSVQSGVTEAFF. DNA of the CDR3: TGTGCCAGCAGCGTCCAGAGCGGAGTCACTGAAGCTTTCTTT.